This entry describes one T cell receptor beta chain. This clone's antigen is unknown. These data are taken from a study of CXCR3-negative and CXCR3-positive naive CD8 T cells (dated by TCRdb to 2018 to 2020). Study-level background: In total, some 150 million TRB reads were obtained, which works out to roughly 1.5 +/- 0.3 million reads per library. Diversity and physicochemical repertoire analyses covered some eleven donors pooled from two independent experiments. For the TRBV-TRBJ cluster analysis, the naive subsets came from roughly 5 donors, while the memory cells came from 3 donors.

For each CD8+ T cell subset, flow sorting was done in triplicate, and roughly 310,000 cells per subset went directly into RLT lysis buffer. To exclude memory contaminants, naive CD8+ T cells were stringently defined as CD45RO-CCR7+CD27+CD95-. Peripheral blood mononuclear cells were isolated from buffy coats using standard density gradient centrifugation. Naive CXCR3-negative and CXCR3-positive CD8+ T cells were flow-sorted on a FACSAria III. Total RNA was extracted from sorted cells with an RNeasy Mini Kit. From the germline V gene, CDR1 is SQVTM and CDR2 is ANQGSEA. The CDR3 covers 16 residues, taking in both the cysteine and the phenylalanine. DNA for this receptor is not on file. Findings and caveats that apply to the study as a whole: Because surface CD5, which has been linked to self-reactivity in mice, was comparable between naive subsets, TCR interaction strength was also inferred from TRB CDR3 physicochemical properties. Repertoire diversity was comparably high in both naive subsets but much lower in memory CD8+ T cells. CXCR3 expression partially decreased after cryopreservation, so most assays used freshly isolated PBMCs. TRB CDR3s from CXCR3-positive naive cells showed higher hydrophobicity (lower Kidera factor 4), lower energy, and higher strength and volume indices than CXCR3-negative naive cells. Naive CXCR3-negative and CXCR3-positive cells from the same donor showed similar TRBV-TRBJ usage, whereas memory cells showed distinct patterns.

The sequencing machine was a NextSeq 550. The Human TCR Profiling Kit (MiLaboratory) was used to prepare UMI-labeled 5' RACE TRB cDNA libraries. The full amount of extracted RNA was used for cDNA synthesis, and the full amount of resulting cDNA was used for PCR amplification. Libraries were prepared in parallel with an identical number of PCR cycles. Per the original workflow: MIGEC and MiXCR extracted about 53,000 +/- 10,000 unique UMI-labeled TRB cDNA molecules per library, requiring at least two reads per UMI. Each library averaged roughly 36,000 +/- 9,600 functional in-frame TRB CDR3 nucleotide clonotypes without stop codons. After downsampling to 5000 UMI-labeled TRB molecules per sample, diversity metrics, including normalized Shannon-Wiener and Chao1, were computed in VDJtools. For the central five CDR3 residues, VDJtools calculated physicochemical properties weighted by clonotype size, namely interaction energy, strength, volume and Kidera factor 4. Following TCRdb reprocessing, every CDR3 protein sequence forms one entry, and DNA is not provided. For this entry, the V and J calls and clone size follow TCRdb and not the study's own pipeline. The table for this sample shows under 150,000 distinct CDR3 sequences. 0.25% to 0.3% of the sample rests with the top ten.

The TCR originated in a human donor in good health. Some clones in this sample may be carry-over from other donors' samples. This chain joins TRBV29-1 to TRBJ2-1; TCRdb's assignment of TRBD2 cannot be checked, as there is no DNA. The sample was naive CXCR3+ CD8+ T cells from blood. The meaning of the sample's cell subset or site label: CD45RO-CCR7+CD27+CD95- naive CD8+ T cells expressing CXCR3 (TNR3+). The CDR3 in this case is CSVEDPSGSVFDEQFF.